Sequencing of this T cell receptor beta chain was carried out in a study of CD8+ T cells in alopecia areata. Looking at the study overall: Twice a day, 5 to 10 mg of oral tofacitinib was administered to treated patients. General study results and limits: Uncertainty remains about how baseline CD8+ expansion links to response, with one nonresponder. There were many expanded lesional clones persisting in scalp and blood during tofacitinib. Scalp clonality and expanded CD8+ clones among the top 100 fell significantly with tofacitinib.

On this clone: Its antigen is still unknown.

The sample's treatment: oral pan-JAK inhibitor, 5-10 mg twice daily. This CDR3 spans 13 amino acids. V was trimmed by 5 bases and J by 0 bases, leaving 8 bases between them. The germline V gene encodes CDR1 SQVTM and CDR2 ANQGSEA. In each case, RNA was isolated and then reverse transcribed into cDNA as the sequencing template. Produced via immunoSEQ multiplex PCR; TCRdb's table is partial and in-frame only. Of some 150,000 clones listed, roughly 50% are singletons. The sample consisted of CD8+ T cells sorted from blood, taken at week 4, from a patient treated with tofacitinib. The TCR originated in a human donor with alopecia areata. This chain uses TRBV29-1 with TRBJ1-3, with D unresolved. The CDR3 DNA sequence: TGCAGCGTTTTCGATTTCTCTGGAAACACCATATATTTT. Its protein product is CSVFDFSGNTIYF.